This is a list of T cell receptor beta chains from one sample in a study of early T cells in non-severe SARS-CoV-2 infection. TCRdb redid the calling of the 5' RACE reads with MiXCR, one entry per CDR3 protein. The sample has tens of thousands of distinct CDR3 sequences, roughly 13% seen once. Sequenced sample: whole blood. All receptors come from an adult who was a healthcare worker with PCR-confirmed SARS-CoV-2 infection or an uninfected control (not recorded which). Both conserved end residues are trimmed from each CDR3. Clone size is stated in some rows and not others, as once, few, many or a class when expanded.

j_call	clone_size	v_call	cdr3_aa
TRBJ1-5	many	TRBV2	ASSEWNPGQPQH
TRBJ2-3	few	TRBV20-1	SASSTSGRAFDTQY
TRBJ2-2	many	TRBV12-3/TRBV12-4	ASNAGSSGELF
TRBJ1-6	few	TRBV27	ASSYRENSPLH
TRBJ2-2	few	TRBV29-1	SVRDRGNTGELF
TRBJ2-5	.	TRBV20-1	SARVPPGSGGDRETQY
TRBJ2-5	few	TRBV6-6	ASKENREVETQY
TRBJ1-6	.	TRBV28	ASSLAGQGTYNSPLH
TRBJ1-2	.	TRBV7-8	ASSEGRQGYYGYT
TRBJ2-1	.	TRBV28	ASSPRGRAKYNEQF
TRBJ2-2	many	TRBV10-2	ACRRGLAGELF
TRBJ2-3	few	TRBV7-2	ASSLWGDTQY
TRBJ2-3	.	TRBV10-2	ASSAAGASTDTQY
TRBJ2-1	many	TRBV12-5	ASGWTGGKNEQF
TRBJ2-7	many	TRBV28	ASSHRTGSNEQY
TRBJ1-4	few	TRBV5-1	ASSFYSSNEKLF
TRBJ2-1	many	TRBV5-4	ASSLNREDEQF
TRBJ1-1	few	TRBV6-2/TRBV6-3	ASSLTGNTEAF
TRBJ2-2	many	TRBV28	ASQKTGELF
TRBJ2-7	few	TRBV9	ASSLNPGQGFDEQY
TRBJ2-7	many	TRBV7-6	ASSASSYEQY
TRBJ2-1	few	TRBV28	ASSFQYWSSYNEQF
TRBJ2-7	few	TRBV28	ASSPVGTGGSEQY
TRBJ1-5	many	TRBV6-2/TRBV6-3	ASSVVYSNQPQH
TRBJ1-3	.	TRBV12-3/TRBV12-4	ASSSQGIGNTIY
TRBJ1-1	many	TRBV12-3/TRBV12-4	ASSSTGAGTEAF
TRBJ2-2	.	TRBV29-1	SVDGTENTGELF
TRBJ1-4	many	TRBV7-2	ASSLVSVNEKLF
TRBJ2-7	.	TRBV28	ASTSQAYEQY
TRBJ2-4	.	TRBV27	ASSFQGLTNNIQY
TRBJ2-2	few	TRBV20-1	SAPTSVNTGELF
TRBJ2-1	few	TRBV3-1	ASSQAGQYNEQF
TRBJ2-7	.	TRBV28	ASRDYPYEQY
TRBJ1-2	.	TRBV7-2	ASSFDLYYGYT
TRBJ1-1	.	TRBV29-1	SAPGPSEAF
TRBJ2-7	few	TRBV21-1	ASSKPTLAGENYEQY
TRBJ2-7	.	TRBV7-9	ASSVASGRVGEQY
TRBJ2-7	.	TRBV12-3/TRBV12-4	ASSSGLSSYEQY
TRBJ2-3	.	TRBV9	ASSARDRVADTQY